A selection of T cell receptor beta chains follows, all from one sample in a study of CD8 T cells in Susac syndrome. Each CDR3 protein gets one entry after TCRdb re-called the immunoSEQ multiplex PCR reads with MiXCR. The repertoire holds 300,000 to 350,000 distinct CDR3 sequences, with approximately 90% as singletons. Sequencing input: CD4+ T cells from PBMCs. The receptors originated from a human donor with multiple sclerosis. Each CDR3 is given with its conserved first and last residue. The D gene is left open where the match is weak. Where a row states a size, it is once, few, many or the class of an expanded clone; other rows omit it.

v_gene	abundance	d_gene	j_gene	CDR3nt	CDR3aa
TRBV6-1	NA	NA	TRBJ2-1	TGTGCCAGCAGGGAGTTGCCCCTCAATGAGCAGTTCTTC	CASRELPLNEQFF
TRBV2	NA	NA	TRBJ2-3	TGTGCCAGCACCCTAGGAGGGCCCAGAACAGATACGCAGTATTTT	CASTLGGPRTDTQYF
TRBV20-1	NA	TRBD1	TRBJ1-5	TGCAGTGCTAGTTCCAGGGGGCACTTGGGTCAGCCCCAGCATTTT	CSASSRGHLGQPQHF
TRBV5-1	NA	NA	TRBJ2-7	TGCGCCAGCAGCCTGGAGCACGAGCAGTACTTC	CASSLEHEQYF
TRBV12-3/TRBV12-4	NA	NA	TRBJ1-1	TGTGCCAGCAGGCCCATACTATCACTCCAGACTGAAGCTTTCTTT	CASRPILSLQTEAFF
TRBV24-1	NA	TRBD1	TRBJ2-7	TGTGCCACCAGTGACCCGGGACAGGCCTCCTACGAGCAGTACTTC	CATSDPGQASYEQYF
TRBV27	NA	TRBD1	TRBJ2-7	TGTGCCAGCAGTGGGACAGAGAGTTCCTACGAGCAGTACTTC	CASSGTESSYEQYF
TRBV4-2	NA	NA	TRBJ2-1	TGTGCCAGCAGCCAAGGCACCCGGGACCATCTCGGTTACAATGAGCAGTTCTTC	CASSQGTRDHLGYNEQFF
TRBV30	NA	TRBD2	TRBJ2-7	TGTGCCTGGAGTCCCTGGAGGGCGGGAGGGAGCTACGAGCAGTACTTC	CAWSPWRAGGSYEQYF
TRBV19	NA	NA	TRBJ1-1	TGTGCCAGTAGGGACCCAGGTCCTGAAGCTTTCTTT	CASRDPGPEAFF
TRBV18	NA	NA	TRBJ2-3	TGTGCCAGCCACGACGGGGGGCGTATAGATACGCAGTATTTT	CASHDGGRIDTQYF
TRBV20-1	NA	NA	TRBJ2-7	TGCAGTGCTAGTGAACCGGGCCGTAGCCTTACCTACGAGCAGTACTTC	CSASEPGRSLTYEQYF
TRBV20-1	once	NA	TRBJ2-3	TGCAGTGCTAGGTGGGGGGGCCGGGATACGCAGTATTTT	CSARWGGRDTQYF
TRBV18	NA	NA	TRBJ1-6	TGTGCCAGCTCACCTTTCCAACAGGGTAGAGTTAATTCACCCCTCCACTTT	CASSPFQQGRVNSPLHF
TRBV7-9	NA	NA	TRBJ1-2	TGTGCCAGCAGCCGAGACAGCACCTATGGCTACACCTTC	CASSRDSTYGYTF
TRBV7-8	NA	NA	TRBJ1-3	TGTGCCAGCAGCTTAGTTAGCAGGGGAATTCGACACACCATATATTTT	CASSLVSRGIRHTIYF
TRBV27	once	NA	TRBJ1-6	TGTGCCAGCAGTTTCCCCAGGTTTAATTCACCCCTCCACTTT	CASSFPRFNSPLHF
TRBV6-2/TRBV6-3	NA	NA	TRBJ1-3	TGTGCCAGCAGTTATTCGTCCTCTGGAAACACCATATATTTT	CASSYSSSGNTIYF
TRBV30	NA	NA	TRBJ1-4	TGTGCCTGGAGTGTACTGGACAGCGAATATACTAATGAAAAACTGTTTTTT	CAWSVLDSEYTNEKLFF
TRBV5-1	once	NA	TRBJ2-5	TGCGCCAGCAGCGAGGAGGAAGAGACCCAGTACTTC	CASSEEEETQYF
TRBV2	few	TRBD1	TRBJ1-5	TGTGCCAGCAGTGGTGACAGGGGCAATCAGCCCCAGCATTTT	CASSGDRGNQPQHF
TRBV5-8	NA	TRBD2	TRBJ2-3	TGTGCCAGCAGCTTTGGTGGACTAGCGGGAGGGTACACGCAGTATTTT	CASSFGGLAGGYTQYF
TRBV5-1	few	NA	TRBJ2-5	TGTGCCAGCAGCTTAGATGAGACCCAGTACTTC	CASSLDETQYF
TRBV19	NA	NA	TRBJ2-7	TGTGCCAGTAGTAAACAGGGAACGGATTACGAGCAGTACTTC	CASSKQGTDYEQYF
TRBV10-3	NA	NA	TRBJ1-1	TGTGCCTCCACCGCCGCCGGTCTGACTGAAGCTTTCTTT	CASTAAGLTEAFF
TRBV30	NA	TRBD2	TRBJ2-3	TGTGCCTGGAGCCCTGCGAGGACTAGCGCCACGGGTACGCAGTATTTT	CAWSPARTSATGTQYF
TRBV6-2/TRBV6-3	NA	NA	TRBJ2-7	TGTGCCAGCAGCGGGGCGGGGAATTCCTACGAGCAGTACTTC	CASSGAGNSYEQYF
TRBV15	NA	TRBD1	TRBJ2-7	TGTGCCACCAGCAGAGATCGGGACAGGGGTTGGGAGCAGTACTTC	CATSRDRDRGWEQYF
TRBV20-1	NA	TRBD1	TRBJ1-6	TGCAGTGCTAGAGATCTGGCCGGGACAGGGGCCTCACCCCTCCACTTT	CSARDLAGTGASPLHF
TRBV13	NA	NA	TRBJ2-7	TGTGCCAGCAGCCTAACCCCAGGGGAACCCTACGAGCAGTACTTC	CASSLTPGEPYEQYF
TRBV12-3/TRBV12-4	NA	NA	TRBJ2-5	TGTGCCAGCAGACAGGAAGGGACCCAGTACTTC	CASRQEGTQYF
TRBV29-1	NA	NA	TRBJ1-1	TGCAGCGTCCTCCGGGACACGAACACTGAAGCTTTCTTT	CSVLRDTNTEAFF
TRBV7-2	NA	TRBD1	TRBJ2-5	TGTGCCAGCAGCCGACAGACAGGGGGGATTTGGGAGACCCAGTACTTC	CASSRQTGGIWETQYF
TRBV11-2	NA	TRBD2	TRBJ2-5	TGTGCCAGCAGCTTAGTGCGGTCAGCGGGAGGGCAAGAGACCCAGTACTTC	CASSLVRSAGGQETQYF
TRBV20-1	NA	TRBD1	TRBJ1-6	TGCAGTGCTAAAGACAGGGGGGGCCGGACTTCACCCCTCCACTTT	CSAKDRGGRTSPLHF
TRBV7-9	NA	NA	TRBJ2-1	TGTGCCAGCAGCGGGTTGAGGCAAGTGAATGAGCAGTTCTTC	CASSGLRQVNEQFF
TRBV18	NA	NA	TRBJ2-1	TGTGCCAGCTCCGCCAATCGGGACGATGAGCAGTTCTTC	CASSANRDDEQFF
TRBV14	NA	TRBD2	TRBJ2-1	TGTGCCAGCAGCCCCCCTAGCGGGAGGGTTTCCTACAATGAGCAGTTCTTC	CASSPPSGRVSYNEQFF
TRBV2	NA	NA	TRBJ1-4	TGTGCCAGCAGTGAGGCAGGACAGCCTAATGAAAAACTGTTTTTT	CASSEAGQPNEKLFF
TRBV3-1	NA	NA	TRBJ2-2	TGTGCCAGCAGCCAAGTGGTATCTACCGGGGAGCTGTTTTTT	CASSQVVSTGELFF
TRBV5-1	NA	NA	TRBJ1-3	TGCGCCAGCAGCCATGGACTCAGGGGAAACACCATATATTTT	CASSHGLRGNTIYF
TRBV7-9	NA	NA	TRBJ1-6	TGTGCCAGCAGCTTAGCGCCCAGGGTGGGGTCACCCCTCCACTTT	CASSLAPRVGSPLHF
TRBV12-3/TRBV12-4	NA	NA	TRBJ1-5	TGTGCCAGCAGTTTAGCGCTTGGTGACAGAAGGTATGGCAATCAGCCCCAGCATTTT	CASSLALGDRRYGNQPQHF
TRBV2	NA	NA	TRBJ2-3	TGTGCCAGCAAATGGGGGCCTCACACAGATACGCAGTATTTT	CASKWGPHTDTQYF
TRBV12-3/TRBV12-4	NA	TRBD1	TRBJ1-2	TGTGCCAGCAGTTCCAGGGGACAGGGGGCTAATGGCTACACCTTC	CASSSRGQGANGYTF
TRBV6-5	NA	TRBD2	TRBJ2-4	TGTGCCAGCAGATTAGCGGGGGAGGGAAACATTCAGTACTTC	CASRLAGEGNIQYF
TRBV4-1	few	TRBD1	TRBJ2-7	TGCGCCAGCAGCCAAGTTGACAGGGGCAAGGACGAGCAGTACTTC	CASSQVDRGKDEQYF
TRBV27	NA	NA	TRBJ1-2	TGTGCCAGCAGTTTAGGGGTTAACTATGGCTACACCTTC	CASSLGVNYGYTF
TRBV5-1	once	NA	TRBJ1-1	TGCGCCAGCAGCTTGGGGTATGAGAACACTGAAGCTTTCTTT	CASSLGYENTEAFF
TRBV6-5	NA	NA	TRBJ1-1	TGTGCCAGCAGGACCACAGGGAGGGGCACTGAAGCTTTCTTT	CASRTTGRGTEAFF
TRBV6-1	once	TRBD2	TRBJ2-4	TGTGCCAGCAGAGGGACTAGCGGGAGTCAAAACATTCAGTACTTC	CASRGTSGSQNIQYF
TRBV6-2/TRBV6-3	NA	NA	TRBJ2-7	TGTGCCAGCACCCTGGACTTTTACGAGCAGTACTTC	CASTLDFYEQYF